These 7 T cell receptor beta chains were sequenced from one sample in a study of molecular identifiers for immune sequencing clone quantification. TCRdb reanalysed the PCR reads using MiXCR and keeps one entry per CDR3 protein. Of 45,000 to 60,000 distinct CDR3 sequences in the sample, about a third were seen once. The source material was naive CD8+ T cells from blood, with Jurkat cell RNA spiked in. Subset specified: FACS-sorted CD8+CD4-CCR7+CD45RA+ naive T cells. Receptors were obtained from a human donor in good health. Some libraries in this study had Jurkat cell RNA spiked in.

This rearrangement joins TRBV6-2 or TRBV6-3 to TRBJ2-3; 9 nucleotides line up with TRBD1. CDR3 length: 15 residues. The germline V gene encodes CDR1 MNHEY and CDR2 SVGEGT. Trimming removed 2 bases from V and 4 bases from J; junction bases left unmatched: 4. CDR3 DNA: TGTGCCAGCAGTTACGGGGACAGGGAACCAGATACGCAGTATTTT. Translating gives CASSYGDREPDTQYF.

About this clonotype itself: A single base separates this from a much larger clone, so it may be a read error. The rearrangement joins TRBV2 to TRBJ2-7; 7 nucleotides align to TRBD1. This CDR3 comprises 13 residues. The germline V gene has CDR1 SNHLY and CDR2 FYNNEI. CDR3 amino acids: CASRLQGSYGQYF. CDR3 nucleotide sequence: TGTGCCAGCAGACTACAGGGGTCCTACGGGCAGTACTTC.

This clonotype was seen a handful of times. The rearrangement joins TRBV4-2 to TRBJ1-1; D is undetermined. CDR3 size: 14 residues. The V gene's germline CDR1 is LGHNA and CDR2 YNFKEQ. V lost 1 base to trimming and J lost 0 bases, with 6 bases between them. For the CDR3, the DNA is TGTGCCAGCAGCCAAGGTCTGTTGAACACTGAAGCTTTCTTT. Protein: CASSQGLLNTEAFF.

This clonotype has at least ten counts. CDR3 region: CASKVDGANVLTF. The CDR3 nucleotides are TGCGCCAGCAAGGTGGACGGGGCCAACGTCCTGACTTTC. The chain recombines TRBV5-1 with TRBJ2-6; D is undetermined. Germline assignment: CDR1 SGHRS and CDR2 YFSETQ. This CDR3 has 13 amino acids. Trimming stripped 6 bases from V and 4 bases from J, with 8 bases between.

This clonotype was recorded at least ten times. CDR3 in amino acids: CASSSGTSGNDEQFF. CDR3 bases: TGTGCCAGCAGCTCAGGGACTAGCGGGAACGATGAGCAGTTCTTC. V usage is TRBV5-6 and J usage is TRBJ2-1; 13 bases align to TRBD2. This CDR3 contains 15 residues. The ends lost 3 bases at V and 8 bases at J; junction bases unmatched: 5. Germline assignment: CDR1 SGHDT and CDR2 YYEEEE.

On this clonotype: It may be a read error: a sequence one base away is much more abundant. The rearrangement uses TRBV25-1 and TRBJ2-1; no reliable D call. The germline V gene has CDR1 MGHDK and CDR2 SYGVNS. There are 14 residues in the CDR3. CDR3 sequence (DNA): TGTGCCAGCAGTGAAACGTGGTCCTACAATGAGCTGTTCTTC. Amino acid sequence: CASSETWSYNELFF.

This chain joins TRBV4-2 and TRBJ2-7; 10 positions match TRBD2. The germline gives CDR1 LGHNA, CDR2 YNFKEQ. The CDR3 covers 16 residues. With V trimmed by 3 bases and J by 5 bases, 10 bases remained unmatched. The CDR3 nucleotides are TGTGCCAGCAGCCAGGGAGAAGCGGGAGGGGAGGACGAGCAGTACTTC. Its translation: CASSQGEAGGEDEQYF.